Listed here are 7 T cell receptor beta chains from one sample, sequenced in a study of post-analysis software for immune sequencing data. Prepared libraries of TCR beta cDNA carried unique molecular identifiers. TCRdb fed the PCR reads into MiXCR, producing one record per CDR3 protein. The sample consists of under 200,000 distinct CDR3 sequences, roughly 34% of them appearing once. The specimen comprised blood, sampled after autologous hematopoietic stem cell transplantation. These receptors all stem from a girl aged 5-17 years with multiple sclerosis.

CDR3 nucleotide sequence: TGTGCCAGCAGTTCCCGGGGAGGGAGAGAGGGCTACACCTTC. Translating it yields CASSSRGGREGYTF. The chain has TRBV28 and TRBJ1-2; D not certain. Trimming removed 4 bases from V and 8 bases from J, with 17 bases in between. CDR1 and CDR2 from the germline V gene are MDHEN and SYDVKM. The CDR3 runs to 14 residues.

In its sample, this clonotype was seen a few times. The chain combines TRBV5-1 with TRBJ2-3; D is uncertain. Looked up from germline, CDR1 is SGHRS and CDR2 is YFSETQ. The V end was cut by 4 bases, the J end by 3 bases, with 12 bases between. The CDR3 is made up of 14 amino acids. CDR3: CASSPNQRTDTQYF. The CDR3 bases are TGCGCCAGCAGCCCGAACCAGCGTACAGATACGCAGTATTTT. Variable domain in full (rest from reference TRBV5-1 and TRBJ2-3): KAGVTQTPRYLIKTRGQQVTLSCSPISGHRSVSWYQQTPGQGLQFLFEYFSETQRNKGNFPGRFSGRQFSNSRSEMNVSTLELGDSALYLCASSPNQRTDTQYFGPGTRLTVL.

The sample holds a few counts of this clonotype. The chain couples TRBV3-1 to TRBJ2-5; D not certain. The tail of the sequence fits TRBJ2-7 better, so the J call may be wrong. CDR1 LGHDT and CDR2 YNNKEL come from the germline V gene (reference sequence). The CDR3 sequence is 13 residues long. For the CDR3, the DNA is TGTGCCAGCAGCCAAACAAGGAACGGCGAGCAGTACTTC. Translation gives CASSQTRNGEQYF.

This clonotype was seen more than once but under ten times. The V gene is TRBV4-1, the J gene TRBJ2-7; no reliable D call. CDR3 length: 14 residues. CDR1 and CDR2 from the germline V gene are MGHRA and YSYEKL. Trimming cost V 0 bases and J 2 bases, with 8 bases left between them. CDR3 in DNA: TGCGCCAGCAGCCAAGAACAGAATGCCTACGAGCAGTACTTC. Amino acids: CASSQEQNAYEQYF.

This chain links TRBV5-1 with TRBJ2-5; a possible D gene is TRBD1 (6 bases). Trimming stripped 4 bases from V and 5 bases from J, with 21 bases between. CDR3 length: 16 amino acids. CDR1 SGHRS and CDR2 YFSETQ come from the germline V gene. Here the CDR3 DNA reads TGCGCCAGCAGCATGGAGGACAGTCGTGTTGGGGAGACCCAGTACTTC. The encoded protein is CASSMEDSRVGETQYF.

The V and J genes are TRBV9 and TRBJ2-1, with 8 bases that match TRBD2. Germline CDR1 and CDR2: SGDLS and YYNGEE. With 4 bases clipped from V and 4 bases from J, the junction kept 10 bases outside the gene matches. The CDR3 runs 16 residues. CDR3 nucleotide sequence: TGTGCCAGCAGCCGGGGGGGGCTAGCGGTTTACAATGAGCAGTTCTTC. Its protein product is CASSRGGLAVYNEQFF.

This clonotype was seen more than once but under ten times. This chain uses TRBV14 with TRBJ2-1; TRBD1 aligns across 7 bases. Germline assignment: CDR1 SGHDN and CDR2 FVKESK. CDR3 size: 15 residues. The J segment lost 7 bases and the V segment lost 4 bases, leaving 10 bases of the junction unmatched. CDR3 nucleotide sequence: TGTGCCAGCAGCCCCCGACAGGGATGGTGGAATGAGCAGTTCTTC. It encodes CASSPRQGWWNEQFF.